The 4 T cell receptor beta chains presented below share a single source sample, sequenced in a study of cytomegalovirus exposure and HLA in healthy donors. The method was immunoSEQ multiplex PCR; TCRdb's version includes in-frame clones alone and lacks a portion of them. Altogether 80,000 to 100,000 clones are present, about 90% being singletons, with the ten largest covering approximately 5.8%. Sequenced: PBMCs. Receptors originate from a man aged 18-30 years in good health and CMV-seropositive.

This clone has just one count. The chain combines TRBV7-9 with TRBJ2-1; 9 bases map to TRBD2. The ends lost 4 bases at V and 7 bases at J; junction bases unmatched: 11. The CDR3 consists of 16 residues. The germline V gene has CDR1 SEHNR and CDR2 FQNEAQ (reference sequence). CDR3 bases: TGTGCCAGCAGCTCGGATGTCACTAGCGGGCGGAATGAGCAGTTCTTC. It translates to CASSSDVTSGRNEQFF.

J is TRBJ1-2 and V is TRBV9; 7 bases fit TRBD1. Per the germline V gene, CDR1 is SGDLS and CDR2 is YYNGEE. The CDR3 has 14 amino acids. The ends lost 0 bases at V and 3 bases at J; junction bases unmatched: 2. This CDR3 reads CASSVATGDYGYTF. The CDR3 coding sequence is TGTGCCAGCAGCGTAGCTACAGGGGACTATGGCTACACCTTC.

V is TRBV6-1 and J is TRBJ1-3; no reliable D call. CDR1 and CDR2 (germline): MNHNS, SASEGT. V was shortened by 2 bases and J by 0 bases, with 20 bases between the two germline ends. The CDR3 length is 19 residues. The CDR3, as DNA: TGTGCCAGCAGTGAAACGCGTCCCTCTAGGATCGGCTCTGGAAACACCATATATTTT. It specifies CASSETRPSRIGSGNTIYF.

The genes are TRBV5-4 and TRBJ2-5; 8 nucleotides agree with TRBD2. Looked up from germline, CDR1 is SGHNT and CDR2 is YYREEE (reference sequence). This CDR3 comprises 14 residues. The J segment lost 3 bases and the V segment lost 4 bases, leaving 5 bases of the junction unmatched. CDR3 nucleotide sequence: TGTGCCAGCAGCCGTCCCGGGAGGGAAGAGACCCAGTACTTC. The encoded protein is CASSRPGREETQYF.